These T cell receptor beta chains were read from a single sample in a study of shared T cell receptors in the human thymus. Clones were read by immunoSEQ multiplex PCR, and TCRdb kept only the in-frame ones, dropping some. Altogether hundreds of thousands of clones are present, approximately 80% being singletons, with the ten largest covering about 0.013%. The same sample was also used in a study of human thymus T cells.

Material: thymocytes. The receptor source for this set is a boy in the first two years of life with a congenital heart defect. Each CDR3 is given with its conserved first and last residue. The order of the fields is J gene, V gene, CDR3 protein.

J gene: TRBJ2-7; V gene: TRBV10-2; CDR3 protein: CASSEKESSGRYEQYF
J gene: TRBJ2-2; V gene: TRBV6-5; CDR3 protein: CASSYAARPTGELFF
J gene: TRBJ2-5; V gene: TRBV7-8; CDR3 protein: CASSAGQRGGETQYF
J gene: TRBJ2-5; V gene: TRBV14; CDR3 protein: CASSQSLAGGPGETQYF
J gene: TRBJ2-1; V gene: TRBV7-6; CDR3 protein: CASSHWGGIYYNEQFF
J gene: TRBJ1-1; V gene: TRBV5-5; CDR3 protein: CASSPDRTREAFF
J gene: TRBJ1-3; V gene: TRBV18; CDR3 protein: CASSQDSSGNTIYF
J gene: TRBJ2-1; V gene: TRBV7-9; CDR3 protein: CASSLVSREPGDEQFF
J gene: TRBJ2-7; V gene: TRBV10-1; CDR3 protein: CASSVLGVKRRYF
J gene: TRBJ1-2; V gene: TRBV14; CDR3 protein: CASSPDRVGGYTF
J gene: TRBJ2-2; V gene: TRBV27; CDR3 protein: CASSTGWHGELFF
J gene: TRBJ2-5; V gene: TRBV5-6; CDR3 protein: CASRPPGQGKTQYF
J gene: TRBJ1-3; V gene: TRBV5-5; CDR3 protein: CASSLSSPGNTIYF
J gene: TRBJ1-5; V gene: TRBV28; CDR3 protein: CASSLPEARQGNQPQHF
J gene: TRBJ1-1; V gene: TRBV7-8; CDR3 protein: CASSPWDRLEAFF
J gene: TRBJ2-1; V gene: TRBV18; CDR3 protein: CASSPNRVRYNEQFF
J gene: TRBJ2-7; V gene: TRBV7-2; CDR3 protein: CASSEGQGTGEQYF
J gene: TRBJ2-5; V gene: TRBV18; CDR3 protein: CASSPLTGWETQYF
J gene: TRBJ2-7; V gene: TRBV7-3; CDR3 protein: CASSKRPYFEQYF
J gene: TRBJ1-4; V gene: TRBV7-9; CDR3 protein: CASSHGGGSEKLFF
J gene: TRBJ2-2; V gene: TRBV4-3; CDR3 protein: CASSQDRQGTGELFF
J gene: TRBJ2-2; V gene: TRBV27; CDR3 protein: CASSTTGWGGELFF
J gene: TRBJ2-2; V gene: TRBV7-2; CDR3 protein: CASSPGGTGDTGELFF
J gene: TRBJ2-3; V gene: TRBV9; CDR3 protein: CASSQPLRQGPDTQYF
J gene: TRBJ2-4; V gene: TRBV4-2; CDR3 protein: CASSQELAGGGIQYF
J gene: TRBJ2-7; V gene: TRBV5-6; CDR3 protein: CASSSGTRSIEQYF
J gene: TRBJ2-1; V gene: TRBV9; CDR3 protein: CASSVASGSSNEQFF
J gene: TRBJ2-3; V gene: TRBV5-4; CDR3 protein: CASSFGGEFADTQYF
J gene: TRBJ2-7; V gene: TRBV2; CDR3 protein: CASSIPETSGPYEQYF
J gene: TRBJ2-7; V gene: TRBV19; CDR3 protein: CASSIVPSGSSYEQYF
J gene: TRBJ2-1; V gene: TRBV27; CDR3 protein: CASRSAYREQFF
J gene: TRBJ2-3; V gene: TRBV10-3; CDR3 protein: CAISGENTQYF
J gene: TRBJ1-1; V gene: TRBV25-1; CDR3 protein: CASSEYIRGGGRFKAFF
J gene: TRBJ2-7; V gene: TRBV7-9; CDR3 protein: CASSLALPDRASYEQYF
J gene: TRBJ2-7; V gene: TRBV6-5; CDR3 protein: CASSPRGAGEEQYF
J gene: TRBJ1-2; V gene: TRBV4-3; CDR3 protein: CASSQPDRVEGYTF
J gene: TRBJ2-5; V gene: TRBV4-3; CDR3 protein: CASSQAPLGETQYF
J gene: TRBJ1-2; V gene: TRBV9; CDR3 protein: CASSVGLNYGYTF
J gene: TRBJ1-2; V gene: TRBV7-2; CDR3 protein: CASSHLPDRGLNYGYTF
J gene: TRBJ1-1; V gene: TRBV5-4; CDR3 protein: CASSLTQGDMNTEAFF